These T cell receptor beta chains were read from a single sample in a study of blood T cells in healthy people across ages. From the 5' RACE reads, TCRdb called clonotypes with MiXCR, one entry per CDR3 protein. The repertoire holds under 700,000 distinct CDR3 sequences, nearly 25% seen once, with under 9% in the top ten. The sample was also linked to a second study, of T cells of mothers and their children.

The sequenced sample was blood. These receptors came from a boy younger than 18 in good health. Each CDR3 is given with its conserved first and last residue. D genes are given only for firm matches. Expanded clones get a size class; other rows say once, few or many, or leave the size out.

j_call,d_call,clone_size,v_call,cdr3_nt,cdr3_aa
TRBJ2-7,NA,NA,TRBV3-1,TGTGCCAGCAGCCTCGAAGATAGGGGAGGCGAGCAGTACTTC,CASSLEDRGGEQYF
TRBJ2-5,NA,many,TRBV18,TGTGCCAGCTCACCCGGTTTGAAGTACCAAGAGACCCAGTACTTC,CASSPGLKYQETQYF
TRBJ2-7,NA,NA,TRBV7-3,TGTGCCAGCAGCGGTCCCGATAGGGTGCAGTACTTC,CASSGPDRVQYF
TRBJ1-1,NA,NA,TRBV7-9,TGTGCCAGCAGCACGGCCGCCTGGGCAGACACTGAAGCTTTCTTT,CASSTAAWADTEAFF
TRBJ2-1,TRBD2,few,TRBV4-3,TGCGCCAGCAGCCAAAGACCGGGACTAGCGGGAGGTTCCTACAATGAGCAGTTCTTC,CASSQRPGLAGGSYNEQFF
TRBJ2-4,TRBD2,NA,TRBV28,TGTGCCAGCAACTTCGGCGGGGGGCGGACCAAAAACATTCAGTACTTC,CASNFGGGRTKNIQYF
TRBJ2-2,NA,NA,TRBV7-3,TGTGCCAGCAGCTCTAACCCGCGGATCGGGGAGCTGTTTTTT,CASSSNPRIGELFF
TRBJ2-2,NA,NA,TRBV29-1,TGCAGCGTTGGGTTGCAGTTTACCGGGGAGCTGTTTTTT,CSVGLQFTGELFF
TRBJ1-6,NA,NA,TRBV9,TGTGCCAGCAGCGCCGGGGGGAGCTCCTATAATTCACCCCTCCACTTT,CASSAGGSSYNSPLHF
TRBJ2-1,NA,once,TRBV5-5,TGTGCCAGCCGTATTCGGGACTCGCTGTACAATGAGCAGTTCTTC,CASRIRDSLYNEQFF
TRBJ1-1,TRBD1,NA,TRBV3-1,TGTGCCAGCAGCCAAGCGGGGGACAGGGAGGGAAAAACTGAAGCTTTCTTT,CASSQAGDREGKTEAFF
TRBJ2-1,NA,NA,TRBV6-4,TGTGCCAGCAGTGACGACGGCTACAATGAGCAGTTCTTC,CASSDDGYNEQFF
TRBJ2-7,NA,few,TRBV15,TGTGCCACCAGCAGACCTGGACAAGTTACCTACGAGCAGTACTTC,CATSRPGQVTYEQYF
TRBJ2-5,NA,NA,TRBV7-9,TGTGCCAGCAGCTTGGAACAGGGTCTAGGTGAGACCCAGTACTTC,CASSLEQGLGETQYF
TRBJ2-3,NA,NA,TRBV27,TGTGCCAGCAGAAGACTAGGCACAGATACGCAGTATTTT,CASRRLGTDTQYF
TRBJ2-7,TRBD1,NA,TRBV28,TGTGCCAGCAGTTTCCAAGGACAGGAACCCTACGAGCAGTACTTC,CASSFQGQEPYEQYF
TRBJ2-5,NA,few,TRBV15,TGTGCCACCAGCAGAGATGAGGGGCGAGAGACCCAGTACTTC,CATSRDEGRETQYF
TRBJ1-2,NA,NA,TRBV12-3/TRBV12-4,TGTGCCAGCAGTTACTCCGAACCGGGACTGGGATTGATCTATGGCTACACCTTC,CASSYSEPGLGLIYGYTF